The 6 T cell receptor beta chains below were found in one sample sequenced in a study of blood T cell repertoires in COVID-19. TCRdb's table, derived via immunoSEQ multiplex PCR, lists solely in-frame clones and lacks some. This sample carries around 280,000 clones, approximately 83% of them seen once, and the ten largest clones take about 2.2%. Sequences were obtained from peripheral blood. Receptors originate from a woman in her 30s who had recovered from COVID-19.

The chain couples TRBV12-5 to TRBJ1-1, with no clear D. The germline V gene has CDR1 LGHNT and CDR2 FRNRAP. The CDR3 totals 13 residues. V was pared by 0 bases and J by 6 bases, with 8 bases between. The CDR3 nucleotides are TGTGCTAGTGGTTTGGTACTGAGGTCTGAAGCTTTCTTT. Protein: CASGLVLRSEAFF.

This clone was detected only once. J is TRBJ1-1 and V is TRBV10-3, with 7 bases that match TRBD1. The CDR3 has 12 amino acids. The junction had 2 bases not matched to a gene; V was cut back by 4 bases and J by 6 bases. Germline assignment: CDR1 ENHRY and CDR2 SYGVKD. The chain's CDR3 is CAISGQGAEAFF. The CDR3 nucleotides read TGTGCCATCAGTGGACAGGGAGCTGAAGCTTTCTTT.

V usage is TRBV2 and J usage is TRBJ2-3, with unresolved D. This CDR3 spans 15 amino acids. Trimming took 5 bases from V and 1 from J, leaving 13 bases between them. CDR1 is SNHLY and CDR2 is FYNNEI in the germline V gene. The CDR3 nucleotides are TGTGCCAGCAGTCGAACTCTGACTGGCACAGATACGCAGTATTTT. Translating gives CASSRTLTGTDTQYF.

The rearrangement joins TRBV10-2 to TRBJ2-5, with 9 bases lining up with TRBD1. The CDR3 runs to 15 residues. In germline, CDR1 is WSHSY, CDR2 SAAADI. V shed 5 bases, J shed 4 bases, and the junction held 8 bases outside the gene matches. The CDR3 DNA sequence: TGCGCCAGCAGTCCCCGAACAGGGGGCGGAGAGACCCAGTACTTC. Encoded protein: CASSPRTGGGETQYF.

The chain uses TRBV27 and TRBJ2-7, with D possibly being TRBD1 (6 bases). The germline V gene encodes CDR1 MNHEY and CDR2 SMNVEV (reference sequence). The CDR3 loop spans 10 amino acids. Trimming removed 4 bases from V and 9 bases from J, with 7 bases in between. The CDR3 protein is CASSSRGQYF. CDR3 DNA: TGTGCCAGCAGTTCCAGGGGGCAGTACTTC.

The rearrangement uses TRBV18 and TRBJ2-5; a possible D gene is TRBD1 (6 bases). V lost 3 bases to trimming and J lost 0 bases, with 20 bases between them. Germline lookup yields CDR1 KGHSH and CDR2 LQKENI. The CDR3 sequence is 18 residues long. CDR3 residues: CASSPLPVTGKYQETQYF. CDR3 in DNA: TGTGCCAGCTCACCCCTCCCTGTGACAGGAAAGTACCAAGAGACCCAGTACTTC.